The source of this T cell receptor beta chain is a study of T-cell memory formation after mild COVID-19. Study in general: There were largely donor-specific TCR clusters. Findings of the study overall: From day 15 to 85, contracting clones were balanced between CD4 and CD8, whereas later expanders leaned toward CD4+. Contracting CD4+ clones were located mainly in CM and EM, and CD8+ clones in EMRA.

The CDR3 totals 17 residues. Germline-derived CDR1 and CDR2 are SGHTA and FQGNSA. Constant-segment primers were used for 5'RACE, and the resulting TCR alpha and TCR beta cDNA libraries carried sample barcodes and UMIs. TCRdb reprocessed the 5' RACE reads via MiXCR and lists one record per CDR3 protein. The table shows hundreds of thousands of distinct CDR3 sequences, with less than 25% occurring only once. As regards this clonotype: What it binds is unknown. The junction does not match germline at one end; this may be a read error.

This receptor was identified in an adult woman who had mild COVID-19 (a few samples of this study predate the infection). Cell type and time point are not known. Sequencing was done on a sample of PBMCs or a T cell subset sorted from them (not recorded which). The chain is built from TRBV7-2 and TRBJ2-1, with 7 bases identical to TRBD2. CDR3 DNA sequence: TGTGCCAGCAGTTTAGGGCCCCCCGGACTAGGGGACAATGAGCAGTTCTTC. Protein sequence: CASSLGPPGLGDNEQFF.